This TCR beta chain was sequenced during a study of immune cell composition in non-small cell lung cancer. V lost 0 bases and J lost 4, with 9 bases in between. CDR3 length equals 14 residues. Per the germline V gene, CDR1 is LNHNV and CDR2 is YYDKDF (reference sequence). Findings and limits, study-wide: Squamous carcinomas (75%) more often had tumour-associated clones >0.5% than adenocarcinomas (around 35%).

Genomic DNA came from frozen unsorted single-cell suspensions. Of note for this clone: What it recognizes is unknown.

Method: immunoSEQ multiplex PCR; TCRdb's copy keeps in-frame clones and lacks some. This table has around 4,400 clones, about four fifths appearing once. The TCR sequence derives from a human donor with non-small cell lung cancer. The rearrangement uses TRBV15 and TRBJ1-1; D is undetermined. Sequenced sample: lung tumor tissue. CDR3 amino acids: CATSRDGGGTEAFF. CDR3 bases: TGTGCCACCAGCAGAGATGGAGGAGGCACTGAAGCTTTCTTT. Full variable domain (remainder filled in from reference TRBV15 and TRBJ1-1): DAMVIQNPRYQVTQFGKPVTLSCSQTLNHNVMYWYQQKSSQAPKLLFHYYDKDFNNEADTPDNFQSRRPNTSFCFLDIRSPGLGDTAMYLCATSRDGGGTEAFFGQGTRLTVV.